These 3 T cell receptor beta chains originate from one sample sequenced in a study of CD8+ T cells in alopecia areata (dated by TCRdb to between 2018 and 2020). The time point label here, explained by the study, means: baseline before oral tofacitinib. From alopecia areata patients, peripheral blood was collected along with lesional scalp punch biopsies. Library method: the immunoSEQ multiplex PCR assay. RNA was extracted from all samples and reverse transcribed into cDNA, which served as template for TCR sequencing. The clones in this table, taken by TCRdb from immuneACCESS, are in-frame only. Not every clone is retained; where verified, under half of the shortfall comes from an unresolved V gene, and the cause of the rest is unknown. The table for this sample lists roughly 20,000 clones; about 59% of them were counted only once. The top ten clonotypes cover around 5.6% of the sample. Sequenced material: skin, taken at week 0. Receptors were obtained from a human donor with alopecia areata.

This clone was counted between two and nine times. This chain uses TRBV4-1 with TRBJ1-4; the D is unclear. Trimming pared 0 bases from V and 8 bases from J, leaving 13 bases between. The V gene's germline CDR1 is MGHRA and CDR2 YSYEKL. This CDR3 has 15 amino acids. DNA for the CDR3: TGCGCCAGCAGCCAAGATATCTATGGATCGGAAAAACTGTTTTTT. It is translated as CASSQDIYGSEKLFF.

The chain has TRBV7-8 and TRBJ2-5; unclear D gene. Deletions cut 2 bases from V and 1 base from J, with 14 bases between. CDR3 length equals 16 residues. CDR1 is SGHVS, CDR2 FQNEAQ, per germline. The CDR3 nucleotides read TGTGCCAGCAGCTTATTAACGAGCTTAACCCAAGAGACCCAGTACTTC. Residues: CASSLLTSLTQETQYF.

The CDR3 is CASSLASRSPLHF. CDR3 coding DNA: TGTGCCAGCAGCTTAGCTTCGAGATCACCCCTCCACTTT. The chain couples TRBV11-2 to TRBJ1-6, with unresolved D. This CDR3 spans 13 amino acids. Trimming pared 1 base from V and 10 bases from J, leaving 8 bases between. Germline loops: CDR1 SGHAT, CDR2 FQNNGV.